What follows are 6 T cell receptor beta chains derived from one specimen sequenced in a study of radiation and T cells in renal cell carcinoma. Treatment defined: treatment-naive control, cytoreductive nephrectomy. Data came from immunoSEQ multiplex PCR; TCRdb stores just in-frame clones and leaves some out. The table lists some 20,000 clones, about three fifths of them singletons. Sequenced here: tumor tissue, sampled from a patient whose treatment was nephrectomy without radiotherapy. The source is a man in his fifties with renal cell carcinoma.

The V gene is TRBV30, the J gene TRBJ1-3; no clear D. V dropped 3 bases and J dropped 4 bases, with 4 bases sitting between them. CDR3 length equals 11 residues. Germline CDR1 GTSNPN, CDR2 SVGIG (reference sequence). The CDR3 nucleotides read TGTGCCTGGAGGGAAGGAAACACCATATATTTT. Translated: CAWREGNTIYF.

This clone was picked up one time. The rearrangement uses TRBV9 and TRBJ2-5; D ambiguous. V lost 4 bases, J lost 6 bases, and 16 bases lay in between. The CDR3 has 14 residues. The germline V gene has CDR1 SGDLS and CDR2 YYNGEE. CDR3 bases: TGTGCCAGCAGCCGTGCCTCCCTGACGCAGACCCAGTACTTC. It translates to CASSRASLTQTQYF.

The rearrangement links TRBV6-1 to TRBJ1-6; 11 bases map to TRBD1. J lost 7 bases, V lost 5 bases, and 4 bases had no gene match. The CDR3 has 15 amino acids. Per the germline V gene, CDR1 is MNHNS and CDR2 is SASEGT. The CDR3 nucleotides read TGTGCCAGCAGTCTAGGACAGGGGGCGAATTCACCCCTCCACTTT. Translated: CASSLGQGANSPLHF.

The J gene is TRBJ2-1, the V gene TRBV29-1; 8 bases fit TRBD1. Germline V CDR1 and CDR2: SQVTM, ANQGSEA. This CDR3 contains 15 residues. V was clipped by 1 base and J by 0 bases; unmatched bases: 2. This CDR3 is CSVEGDRSSYNEQFF. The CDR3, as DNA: TGCAGCGTTGAAGGGGACAGGAGCTCCTACAATGAGCAGTTCTTC.

The CDR3 reads CASRMGQGSNQPQHF. DNA of the CDR3: TGTGCCAGCAGAATGGGACAGGGTAGCAATCAGCCCCAGCATTTT. The V and J genes are TRBV4-2 and TRBJ1-5; TRBD1 aligns across 9 bases. Germline V gene data show CDR1 as LGHNA and CDR2 as YNFKEQ. CDR3 size: 15 residues. The trim removed 6 bases at V and 0 bases at J, leaving 3 bases unmatched.

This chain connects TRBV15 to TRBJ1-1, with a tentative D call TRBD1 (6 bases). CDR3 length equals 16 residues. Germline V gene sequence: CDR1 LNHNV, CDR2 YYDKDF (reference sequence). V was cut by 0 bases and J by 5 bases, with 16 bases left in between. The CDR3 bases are TGTGCCACCAGCAGAGATCCCTTCGGGGGCGGGACTGAAGCTTTCTTT. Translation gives CATSRDPFGGGTEAFF.